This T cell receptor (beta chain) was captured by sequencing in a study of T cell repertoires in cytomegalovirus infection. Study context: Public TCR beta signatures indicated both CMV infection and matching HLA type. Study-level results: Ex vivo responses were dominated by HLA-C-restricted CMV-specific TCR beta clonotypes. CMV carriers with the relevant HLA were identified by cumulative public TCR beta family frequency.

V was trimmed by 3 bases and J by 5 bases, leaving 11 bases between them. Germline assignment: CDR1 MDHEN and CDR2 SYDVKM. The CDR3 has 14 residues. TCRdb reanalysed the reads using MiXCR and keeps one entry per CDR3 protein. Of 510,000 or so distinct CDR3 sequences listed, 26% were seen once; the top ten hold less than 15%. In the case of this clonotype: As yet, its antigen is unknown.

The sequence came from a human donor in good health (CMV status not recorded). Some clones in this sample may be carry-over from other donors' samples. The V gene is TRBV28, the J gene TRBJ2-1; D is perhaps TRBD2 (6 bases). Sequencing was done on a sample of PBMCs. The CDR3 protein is CASSLAGTHNEQFF. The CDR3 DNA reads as TGTGCCAGCAGTTTGGCCGGGACTCACAATGAGCAGTTCTTC.